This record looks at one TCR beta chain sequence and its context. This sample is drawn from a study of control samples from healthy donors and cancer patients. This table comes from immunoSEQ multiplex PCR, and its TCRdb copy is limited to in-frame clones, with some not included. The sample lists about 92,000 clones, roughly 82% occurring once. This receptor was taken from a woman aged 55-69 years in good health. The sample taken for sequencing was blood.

CDR3 in amino acids: CASSQDPQGLTDTQYF. CDR3 bases: TGCGCCAGCAGCCAAGATCCACAGGGGTTGACAGATACGCAGTATTTT. The rearrangement links TRBV4-1 to TRBJ2-3, with 7 bases fitting TRBD1. The CDR3 is made up of 16 amino acids. Trimming took 0 bases from V and 3 from J; bases not matched to a gene: 6. Looked up from germline, CDR1 is MGHRA and CDR2 is YSYEKL.